Below, one T cell receptor (beta chain) is given with its context. Its antigen target is currently unknown. No much larger clonotype is one base removed from it; base qualities were not supplied. Including cysteine and phenylalanine, the CDR3 has 13 amino acids. Only the CDR3 DNA is retained, 39 bases long and in frame from the first base. The junction shows trimming of 6 bases on V and 9 bases on J, plus 15 bases between the germline ends. The data originate from a study of blood T cells in healthy people across ages (dated by TCRdb to the mid-2010s). Broadly, across the study: In model experiments, template switching captured roughly one uniquely barcoded TCR beta cDNA molecule for every two T cells. Donors of different ages were randomly distributed across sequencing lanes to avoid experimental bias. For two donors (one aged 18 to 30 and one aged 80 or older), the study analyzed two additional independent replicas of 1 million unique cDNA reads from the same blood draw. Four age groups were formed from the donors: young (average approximately 15 years), middle-aged (approximately 39), aged (62) and long-lived (less than 85). Age-related changes in TCR beta repertoire diversity were measured in the study by deep sequencing normalized with unique cDNA molecular identifiers. The research as a whole found: Compared with the aged group, the long-lived group had more naive CD4+ T cells, fewer expanded clones and increased TCR diversity, a pattern suggesting age selection. Conclusive comparison of naive and antigen-experienced compartments was prevented by the profiling of bulk unsorted PBMCs. The percentage of naive T cells measured by flow cytometry correlated strongly with observed TCR beta diversity. Estimates of total diversity based on one million sequenced T cells were considered lower bounds and underestimates. Observed TCR beta diversity per million T cells fell roughly linearly with age, and a significant reduction was already apparent by age roughly 40. Because donor CMV infection status was unknown, age-related changes in expanded clonotypes were potentially confounded.

The donors were around 39 Caucasian individuals from Russia, aged roughly 6 to 100 years, who were systemically healthy. Each donor gave approximately 9.4 milliliters of peripheral blood, drawn into EDTA-treated Vacutainer tubes. Ficoll-Paque density-gradient centrifugation was used to isolate PBMCs, with at least 7 million per sample. Trizol reagent was used to extract total RNA from PBMCs, with at least 6 micrograms per sample. For every donor, an aliquot of PBMCs went through flow cytometry to measure the percentages of naive CD45RAhigh/CD27high T cells. Library preparation used 5' RACE. TCRdb records Illumina HiSeq 2500 as the sequencer. A second PCR of about 7 to 12 cycles was performed with a sample-barcoded 5' primer and a J-beta primer mix. Each TCR beta cDNA molecule received a unique molecular identifier from a template-switch 5' adaptor carrying 12 random nucleotides. Each sample yielded at least 2.5 million CDR3-containing paired-end reads. First-strand cDNA was synthesized from all RNA with the Mint cDNA synthesis kit, primed by a TRBC-specific oligonucleotide. After uracil-DNA glycosylase treatment, a first 18-cycle PCR used universal primers M1SS and BC2_uni_R on all cDNA. As for the original processing: For normalization, 1 million high-quality reads, each with a distinct molecular identifier, were randomly selected from each sample. Reads sharing molecular identifiers were discarded rather than binned into consensus sequences. CDR3 identification, clonotype clustering and error correction used MiTCR with a Q25 quality threshold and the strictest error-elimination algorithm. A nonparametric unseen species model with Euler transformation was used to estimate a lower bound on total TCR beta diversity. Using fastp at Q25 and MiXCR, TCRdb reprocessed the public reads and kept productive beta chains. Each CDR3 protein appears once, grouped with its most common genes and DNA. TCRdb's processing, not the authors', yielded these V and J calls. A total of 790,000 or so distinct CDR3 sequences appear in this sample, about 47% of them only once. 18% of the sample comes from the top ten.

The chain is assembled from TRBV12-3 or TRBV12-4 and TRBJ2-1; the D segment might be TRBD1 or TRBD2, since each matches 5 bases. Source material: blood. This receptor was taken from a man at least 80 years old in good health. Here is the DNA: TGTGCCAGCAGGCCCGAAGGGACGGGTGAGCAGTTCTTC. Its amino acids are CASRPEGTGEQFF.